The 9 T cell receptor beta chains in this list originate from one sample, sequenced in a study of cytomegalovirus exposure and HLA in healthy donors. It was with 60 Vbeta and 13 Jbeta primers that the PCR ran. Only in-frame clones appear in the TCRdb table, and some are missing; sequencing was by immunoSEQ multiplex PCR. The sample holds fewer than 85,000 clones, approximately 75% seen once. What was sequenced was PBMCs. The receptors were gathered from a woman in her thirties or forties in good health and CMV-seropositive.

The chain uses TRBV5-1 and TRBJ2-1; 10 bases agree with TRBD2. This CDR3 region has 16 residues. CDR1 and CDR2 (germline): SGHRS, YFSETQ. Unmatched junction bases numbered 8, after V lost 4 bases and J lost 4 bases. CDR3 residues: CASSPFLAGAYNEQFF. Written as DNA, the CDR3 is TGCGCCAGCAGCCCCTTCCTAGCGGGGGCGTACAATGAGCAGTTCTTC.

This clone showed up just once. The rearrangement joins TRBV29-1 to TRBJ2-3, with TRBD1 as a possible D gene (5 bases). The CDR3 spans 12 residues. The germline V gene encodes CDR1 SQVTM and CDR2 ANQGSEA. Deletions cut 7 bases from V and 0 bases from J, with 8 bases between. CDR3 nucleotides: TGCAGCGCCAGGGATAGCACAGATACGCAGTATTTT. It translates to CSARDSTDTQYF.

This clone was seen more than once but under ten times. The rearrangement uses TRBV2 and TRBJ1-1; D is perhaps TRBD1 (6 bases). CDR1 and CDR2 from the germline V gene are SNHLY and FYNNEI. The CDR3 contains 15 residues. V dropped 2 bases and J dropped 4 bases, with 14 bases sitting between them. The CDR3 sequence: CASSERLGGATEAFF. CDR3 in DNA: TGTGCCAGCAGTGAACGGCTTGGGGGCGCCACTGAAGCTTTCTTT. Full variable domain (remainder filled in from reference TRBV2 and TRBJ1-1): EPEVTQTPSHQVTQMGQEVILRCVPISNHLYFYWYRQILGQKVEFLVSFYNNEISEKSEIFDDQFSVERPDGSNFTLKIRSTKLEDSAMYFCASSERLGGATEAFFGQGTRLTVV.

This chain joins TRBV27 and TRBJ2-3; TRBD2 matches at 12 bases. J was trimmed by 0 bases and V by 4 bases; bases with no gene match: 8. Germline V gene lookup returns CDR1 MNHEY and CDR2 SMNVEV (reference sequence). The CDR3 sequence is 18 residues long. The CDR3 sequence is CASSSPRLAGGSTDTQYF. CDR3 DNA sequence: TGTGCCAGCAGTTCGCCCCGTCTAGCGGGGGGGAGCACAGATACGCAGTATTTT.

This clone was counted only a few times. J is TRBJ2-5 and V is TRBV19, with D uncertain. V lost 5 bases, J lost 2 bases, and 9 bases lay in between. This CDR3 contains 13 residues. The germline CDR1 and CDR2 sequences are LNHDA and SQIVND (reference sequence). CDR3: CASSRAQQETQYF. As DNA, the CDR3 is TGTGCCAGTAGTCGTGCCCAGCAAGAGACCCAGTACTTC.

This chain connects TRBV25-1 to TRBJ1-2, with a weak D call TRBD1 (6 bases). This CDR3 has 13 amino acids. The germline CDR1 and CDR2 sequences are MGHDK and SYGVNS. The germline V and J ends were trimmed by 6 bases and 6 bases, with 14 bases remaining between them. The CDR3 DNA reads TGTGCCAGCAGGGCTGACAGGCACGATGGCTACACCTTC. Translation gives CASRADRHDGYTF.

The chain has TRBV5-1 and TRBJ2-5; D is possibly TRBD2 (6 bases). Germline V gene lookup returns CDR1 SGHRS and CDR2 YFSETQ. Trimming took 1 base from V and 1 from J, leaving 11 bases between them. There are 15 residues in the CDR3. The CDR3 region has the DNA TGCGCCAGCAGCTTGTATGGCGGGGCCCAAGAGACCCAGTACTTC. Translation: CASSLYGGAQETQYF.

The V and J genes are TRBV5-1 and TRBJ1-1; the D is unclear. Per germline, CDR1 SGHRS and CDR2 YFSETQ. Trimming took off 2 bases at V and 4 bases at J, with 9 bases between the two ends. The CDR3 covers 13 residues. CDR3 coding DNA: TGCGCCAGCAGCTTTGAGGGAAGCACTGAAGCTTTCTTT. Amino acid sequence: CASSFEGSTEAFF.

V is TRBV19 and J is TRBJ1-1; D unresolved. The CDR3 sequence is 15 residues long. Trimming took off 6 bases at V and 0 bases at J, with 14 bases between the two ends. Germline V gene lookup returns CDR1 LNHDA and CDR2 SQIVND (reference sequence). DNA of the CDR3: TGTGCCAGTAGAATTCGGGAGATAATGAACACTGAAGCTTTCTTT. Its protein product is CASRIREIMNTEAFF.